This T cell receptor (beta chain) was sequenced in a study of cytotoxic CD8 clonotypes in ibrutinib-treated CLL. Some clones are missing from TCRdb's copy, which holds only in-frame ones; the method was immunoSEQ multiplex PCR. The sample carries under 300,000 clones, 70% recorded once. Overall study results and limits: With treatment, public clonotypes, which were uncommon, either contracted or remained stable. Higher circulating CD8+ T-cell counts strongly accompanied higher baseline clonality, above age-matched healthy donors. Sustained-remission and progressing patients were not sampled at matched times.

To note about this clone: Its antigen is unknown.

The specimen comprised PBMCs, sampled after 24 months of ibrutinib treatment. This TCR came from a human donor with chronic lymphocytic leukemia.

The chain's CDR3 is CAKSSGANVLTF. CDR3 coding DNA: TGTGCCAAATCGTCTGGGGCCAACGTCCTGACTTTC. The rearrangement links TRBV27 to TRBJ2-6; D unclear. The CDR3 has 12 residues. With 10 bases removed from V and 1 base from J, the gap between germline ends came to 5 bases. Germline lookup yields CDR1 MNHEY and CDR2 SMNVEV (reference sequence).